This TCR beta chain was sequenced for a study of CD8 T cells in ankylosing spondylitis (dated by TCRdb to about 2017). Notes on the research overall: To find TCR variants linked to disease, the study profiled T cell receptor beta repertoires in ankylosing spondylitis patients and healthy donors. The whole study cohort included some 100 healthy donors and 20 to 30 ankylosing spondylitis patients. Peripheral blood was sampled, and synovial fluid was additionally collected from ankylosing spondylitis patients. The full study reports these points: Some of the motif variants had been reported before in the synovial fluid and blood of reactive arthritis patients, a finding that suggests common disease-initiation mechanisms. A CD8+ phenotype was shown by the disease-linked clones, which were found at relatively low frequencies in peripheral blood. A TCR beta motif of eight highly homologous amino acid variants appeared characteristic of blood from ankylosing spondylitis patients. Significant enrichment of the disease-linked clones was reported in matched synovial fluid samples from ankylosing spondylitis patients.

Ten or more counts support this clonotype. It lacks a known antigen. No much larger clonotype is one base removed from it; base qualities were not supplied. Sequencing took place on an Illumina HiSeq 2500. Quantitative 5'-RACE with molecular barcodes was used to prepare TCR beta libraries. The published analysis was carried out like this. A new computational method based on a probabilistic model of VDJ rearrangement was used to identify disease-linked TCR variants. TCRdb's own reprocessing of the public reads used fastp at Q25 and MiXCR and kept productive beta chains. Rows with a matching CDR3 protein are joined into one entry that keeps the most common DNA and genes. The V and J calls shown here were made by TCRdb, not taken from the authors' results. Counted in this sample were 240,000 or so distinct CDR3 sequences; around 9.1% of them appeared once. The ten largest account for nearly 7% of the sample.

From cysteine to phenylalanine, the CDR3 is 16 amino acids long. Only CDR3 DNA is held: 48 bases, read in frame from base 1. CDR1 and CDR2, looked up from the germline V gene, are SGHRS and YFSETQ. V and J lose 0 bases and 1 base, and a span of 11 bases separates them. The sequenced material came from blood, either unsorted or a sorted T cell fraction (not recorded which). The chain links TRBV5-1 with TRBJ1-5; TRBD1 is a possible D gene, resting on 6 matching bases. The TCR was taken from a male donor with ankylosing spondylitis or in good health (not recorded which). The CDR3 region has the sequence CASSLGTGASNQPQHF. The DNA sequence follows: TGCGCCAGCAGCTTGGGTACGGGGGCAAGCAATCAGCCCCAGCATTTT.